This TCR beta chain originates from a study of CD8+CD57+ T cells in acquired aplastic anemia. Overall study context: DNA from sorted CD4+ and CD8+ cells averaged approximately 3.5 ug. As sequenced from healthy donors, CD4+ cells averaged about 11 million reads. Points from the study as a whole: In CD8+ cells, Simpson's diversity showed no significant difference between patients and controls. Patients and controls had in common twenty-nine CD8+ CDR3 sequences.

Germline CDR1 and CDR2: SEHNR and FQNEAQ (reference sequence). V lost 1 base to trimming and J lost 1 base, with 13 bases between them. This CDR3 contains 17 residues. The template used for profiling TCR beta VDJ and CDR3 was genomic DNA. TCRdb used MiXCR to reprocess the reads, holding one entry per CDR3 protein. The data show 200,000 to 250,000 distinct CDR3 sequences, with approximately 60% seen just once and 25% to 30% held by the top ten. This clonotype has ten or more counts. Its antigen remains unidentified. The sequenced material came from sorted CD4+, CD8+, or CD8+CD57+ T cells (not recorded which) from PBMCs. This chain links TRBV7-9 with TRBJ2-2; D is possibly TRBD1 (5 bases). This sequence was found in a human donor in good health. CDR3 in DNA: TGTGCCAGCAGCTTAGAAGTTAGGGGCCTGAACACCGGGGAGCTGTTTTTT. It codes for CASSLEVRGLNTGELFF.